Each of the 16 T cell receptor beta chains below was sequenced from the same sample in a study of technical replicates of blood from four donors. Some clones are missing from TCRdb's copy, which holds only in-frame ones; the method was immunoSEQ multiplex PCR. The sample consists of around 49,000 clones, 90% to 96% of them appearing once. Sequenced material: T cells isolated from PBMCs. These receptors were obtained from a human donor in good health.

The chain carries TRBV5-1 and TRBJ1-2, with 7 nucleotides matching TRBD1. This CDR3 comprises 13 residues. Germline lookup yields CDR1 SGHRS and CDR2 YFSETQ. V dropped 4 bases and J dropped 4; count of bases not matched to a gene: 4. DNA for the CDR3: TGCGCCAGCAGCCGCCGGGACAGCTATGGCTACACCTTC. Its protein is CASSRRDSYGYTF.

The CDR3 reads CASSLNWGRPDTQYF. The DNA for the CDR3 is TGTGCCAGCAGCTTAAATTGGGGGCGACCAGATACGCAGTATTTT. The V and J genes are TRBV7-3 and TRBJ2-3; maybe TRBD1 (6 bases). V was pared by 1 base and J by 4 bases, with 12 bases between. The V gene's germline CDR1 is SGHTA and CDR2 FQGTGA. This CDR3 has 15 amino acids. Full variable domain (missing parts from reference TRBV7-3 and TRBJ2-3): GAGVSQTPSNKVTEKGKYVELRCDPISGHTALYWYRQSLGQGPEFLIYFQGTGAADDSGLPNDRFFAVRPEGSVSTLKIQRTERGDSAVYLCASSLNWGRPDTQYFGPGTRLTVL.

The CDR3 here is CASNSFDTQYF. The CDR3 coding sequence is TGTGCCAGCAACAGCTTTGATACGCAGTATTTT. V and J are TRBV6-1 and TRBJ2-3; D not certain. With 7 bases removed from V and 6 bases from J, the gap between germline ends came to 8 bases. From germline, CDR1 is MNHNS and CDR2 SASEGT. The CDR3 totals 11 residues.

This chain connects TRBV4-1 to TRBJ1-1; D unresolved. Germline assignment: CDR1 MGHRA and CDR2 YSYEKL. This CDR3 has 15 residues. V was clipped by 0 bases and J by 3 bases, with 11 bases between them. The CDR3 DNA is TGCGCCAGCAGCCAAGACACGGGAGTTTACACTGAAGCTTTCTTT. This translates into CASSQDTGVYTEAFF.

This clone was counted once. The chain joins TRBV9 to TRBJ2-7, with D possibly TRBD1 on 6 matching bases. Germline lookup yields CDR1 SGDLS and CDR2 YYNGEE. The CDR3 spans 13 residues. Trimming took off 2 bases at V and 4 bases at J, with 10 bases between the two ends. The CDR3 here is CASSVGHRYEQYF. Here the CDR3 DNA reads TGTGCCAGCAGCGTGGGACATAGGTACGAGCAGTACTTC.

The rearrangement links TRBV11-3 to TRBJ2-3, with D tentatively TRBD1 (5 bases). Germline CDR1 SGHNT, CDR2 YENEEA. V lost 5 bases and J 2 bases, leaving 8 bases between the germline ends. This CDR3 spans 13 amino acids. CDR3 amino acids: CASSLGATDTQYF. The DNA of the CDR3 is TGTGCCAGCAGCCTTGGGGCCACAGATACGCAGTATTTT.

The rearrangement joins TRBV29-1 to TRBJ1-3, with D maybe TRBD1 (5 bases). Germline CDR1 and CDR2: SQVTM and ANQGSEA. The germline V and J ends were trimmed by 6 bases and 1 base, with 16 bases remaining between them. The CDR3 contains 15 residues. CDR3 bases: TGCAGCGTCGATACAGGCGTTCCTTCTGGAAACACCATATATTTT. Protein sequence: CSVDTGVPSGNTIYF.

This clone showed up just once. The rearrangement uses TRBV5-6 and TRBJ1-1, with D unclear. The CDR3 extends over 12 amino acids. Germline CDR1 SGHDT, CDR2 YYEEEE. V was trimmed by 1 base and J by 5 bases, leaving 6 bases between them. In DNA form, the CDR3 reads TGTGCCAGCAGCTTGCCCTCTACTGAAGCTTTCTTT. It encodes CASSLPSTEAFF.

This chain uses TRBV28 with TRBJ1-1, with D possibly being TRBD1 (6 bases). The CDR3 has 14 residues. Per germline, CDR1 MDHEN and CDR2 SYDVKM. The V and J ends lost 2 bases and 10 bases respectively, with 17 bases between them. This chain's CDR3 is CASSLPQGSGGAFF. As DNA, the CDR3 is TGTGCCAGCAGTTTACCCCAGGGGAGTGGAGGAGCTTTCTTT.

The chain employs TRBV5-4 and TRBJ1-1; tentatively, D is TRBD1 (6 bases). Germline V gene sequence: CDR1 SGHNT, CDR2 YYREEE (reference sequence). The germline V and J ends were trimmed by 6 bases and 6 bases, with 21 bases remaining between them. The CDR3 has 15 residues. The DNA of the CDR3 is TGTGCCAGCACCCTGGGGGCAGGGATAAGCGCTGAAGCTTTCTTT. Residues: CASTLGAGISAEAFF.

The chain combines TRBV11-3 with TRBJ2-1; 9 nucleotides match TRBD1. Germline CDR1 SGHNT, CDR2 YENEEA. This CDR3 has 15 amino acids. J lost 8 bases, V lost 1 base, and 6 bases had no gene match. CDR3: CASSLGRTGEDEQFF. CDR3 DNA: TGTGCCAGCAGCTTAGGCCGGACAGGGGAGGATGAGCAGTTCTTC.

This chain links TRBV19 with TRBJ2-7; 14 positions agree with TRBD2. The CDR3 has 16 amino acids. V lost 5 bases and J lost 0; bases outside the gene matches: 3. In germline, CDR1 is LNHDA, CDR2 SQIVND (reference sequence). The CDR3 nucleotides read TGTGCCAGTAGTTTGGGACTAGCGGGAGCCTCCTACGAGCAGTACTTC. Protein product: CASSLGLAGASYEQYF.

The table lists this clone with a count of one. The rearrangement joins TRBV15 to TRBJ2-2, with 9 nucleotides matching TRBD1. The length of the CDR3 is 17 residues. Losses at the gene ends were 4 bases for V and 2 bases for J; bases not matched to a gene: 8. CDR1 is LNHNV and CDR2 is YYDKDF in the germline V gene (reference sequence). This CDR3 reads CATSNRGRPQNTGELFF. CDR3 sequence (DNA): TGTGCCACCAGCAACAGGGGGCGCCCCCAAAACACCGGGGAGCTGTTTTTT. The full variable domain, its missing parts supplied by reference TRBV15 and TRBJ2-2, is DAMVIQNPRYQVTQFGKPVTLSCSQTLNHNVMYWYQQKSSQAPKLLFHYYDKDFNNEADTPDNFQSRRPNTSFCFLDIRSPGLGDTAMYLCATSNRGRPQNTGELFFGEGSRLTVL.

The rearrangement links TRBV2 to TRBJ1-1; 7 bases map to TRBD1. V trimming: 4 bases; J trimming: 7 bases; junction bases outside the gene matches: 6. CDR1 is SNHLY, CDR2 FYNNEI, per germline. CDR3 length: 13 amino acids. CDR3 sequence reads: CASSGQGINEAFF. CDR3 nucleotides: TGTGCCAGCAGTGGACAGGGAATAAATGAAGCTTTCTTT.

This rearrangement joins TRBV11-2 to TRBJ2-3, with D unclear. V was pared by 1 base and J by 4 bases, with 6 bases between. In germline, CDR1 is SGHAT, CDR2 FQNNGV. The CDR3 loop spans 13 amino acids. The CDR3 DNA follows: TGTGCCAGCAGCTTAGGAGTTGCAGATACGCAGTATTTT. Its translation is CASSLGVADTQYF.

The chain carries TRBV5-1 and TRBJ2-5; 8 bases map to TRBD2. Germline CDR1 reads SGHRS; CDR2 reads YFSETQ. This CDR3 region has 15 residues. J lost 0 bases, V lost 3 bases, and 4 bases had no gene match. The CDR3 protein is CASSSAGDYQETQYF. The CDR3 DNA follows: TGCGCCAGCAGCTCAGCGGGGGACTACCAAGAGACCCAGTACTTC.